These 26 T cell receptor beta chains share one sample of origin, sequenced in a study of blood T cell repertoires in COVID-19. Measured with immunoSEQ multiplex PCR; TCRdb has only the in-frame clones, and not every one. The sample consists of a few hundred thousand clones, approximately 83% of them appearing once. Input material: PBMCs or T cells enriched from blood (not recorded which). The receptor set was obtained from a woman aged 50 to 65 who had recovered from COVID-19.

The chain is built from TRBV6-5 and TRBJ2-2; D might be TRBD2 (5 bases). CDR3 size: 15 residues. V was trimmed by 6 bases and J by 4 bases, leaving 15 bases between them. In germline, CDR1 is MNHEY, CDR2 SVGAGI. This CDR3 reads CASSVQPSSTGELFF. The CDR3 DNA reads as TGTGCCAGCAGCGTACAACCTAGCTCCACCGGGGAGCTGTTTTTT.

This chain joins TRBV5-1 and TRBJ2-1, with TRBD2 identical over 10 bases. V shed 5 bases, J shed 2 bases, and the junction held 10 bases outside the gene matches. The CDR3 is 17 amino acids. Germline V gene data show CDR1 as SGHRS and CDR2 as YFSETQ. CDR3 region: CASRASGSLRAYNEQFF. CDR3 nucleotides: TGCGCCAGCAGGGCTAGCGGGAGTTTACGCGCCTACAATGAGCAGTTCTTC.

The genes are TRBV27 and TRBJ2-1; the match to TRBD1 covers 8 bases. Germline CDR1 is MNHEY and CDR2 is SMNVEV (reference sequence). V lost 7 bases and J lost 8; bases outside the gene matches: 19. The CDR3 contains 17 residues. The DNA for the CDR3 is TGTGCCAGCACATCAGGACAGGGACGAGGTGGGGCTTATGAGCAGTTCTTC. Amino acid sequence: CASTSGQGRGGAYEQFF.

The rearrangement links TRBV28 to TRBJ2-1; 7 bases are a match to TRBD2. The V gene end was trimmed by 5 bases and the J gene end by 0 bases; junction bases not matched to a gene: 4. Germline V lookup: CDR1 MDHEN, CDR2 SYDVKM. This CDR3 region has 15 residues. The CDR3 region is CASSALADSYNEQFF. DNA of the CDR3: TGTGCCAGCAGTGCCCTAGCGGACTCCTACAATGAGCAGTTCTTC.

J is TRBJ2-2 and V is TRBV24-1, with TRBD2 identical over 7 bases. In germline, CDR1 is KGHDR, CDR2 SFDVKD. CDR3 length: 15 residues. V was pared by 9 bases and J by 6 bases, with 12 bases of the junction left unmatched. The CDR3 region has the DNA TGTGCCACCCACCCCGGGGGGAAACACTCCGGGGAGCTGTTTTTT. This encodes CATHPGGKHSGELFF.

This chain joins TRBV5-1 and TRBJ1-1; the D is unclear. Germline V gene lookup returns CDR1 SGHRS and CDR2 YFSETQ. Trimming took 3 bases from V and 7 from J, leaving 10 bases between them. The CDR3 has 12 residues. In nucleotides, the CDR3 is TGCGCCAGCAGCTGGGGAGGTAATGAAGCTTTCTTT. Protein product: CASSWGGNEAFF. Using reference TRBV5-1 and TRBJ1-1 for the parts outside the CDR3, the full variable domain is KAGVTQTPRYLIKTRGQQVTLSCSPISGHRSVSWYQQTPGQGLQFLFEYFSETQRNKGNFPGRFSGRQFSNSRSEMNVSTLELGDSALYLCASSWGGNEAFFGQGTRLTVV.

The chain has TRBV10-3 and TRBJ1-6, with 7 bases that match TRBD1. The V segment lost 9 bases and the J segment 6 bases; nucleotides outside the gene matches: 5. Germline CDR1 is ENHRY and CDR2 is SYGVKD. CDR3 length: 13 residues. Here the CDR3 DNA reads TGTGCCATAGCATCAGGGGGTAATTCACCCCTCCACTTT. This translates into CAIASGGNSPLHF.

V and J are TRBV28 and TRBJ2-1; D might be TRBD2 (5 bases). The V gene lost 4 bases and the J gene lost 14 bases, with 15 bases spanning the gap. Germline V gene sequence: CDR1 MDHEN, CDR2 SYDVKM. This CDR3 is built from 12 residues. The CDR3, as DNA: TGTGCCAGCAGTTACTCAACGGGGTTTAAGTTCTTC. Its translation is CASSYSTGFKFF.

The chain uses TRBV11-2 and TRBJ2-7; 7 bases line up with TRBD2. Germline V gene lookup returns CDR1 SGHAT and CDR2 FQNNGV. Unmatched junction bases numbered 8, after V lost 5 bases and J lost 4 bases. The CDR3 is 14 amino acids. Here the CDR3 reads CASSPWTRKYEQYF. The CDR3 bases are TGTGCCAGCAGCCCCTGGACTAGAAAATACGAGCAGTACTTC.

Written as DNA, the CDR3 is TGTGCCAGCAGCCTCCACGGGAGCTACGAGCAGTACTTC. Its protein product is CASSLHGSYEQYF. V usage is TRBV3-1 (or the pseudogene TRBV3-2) and J usage is TRBJ2-7; D is possibly TRBD2 (6 bases). Germline CDR1 LGHDT, CDR2 YNNKEL (reference sequence). The CDR3 has 13 amino acids. V lost 4 bases, J lost 3 bases, and 10 bases lay in between.

The CDR3 bases are TGTGCCAGCTCACCGAAAACCGGACTAGCGGGAGGGTCTGGGGCCAACGTCCTGACTTTC. Its translation: CASSPKTGLAGGSGANVLTF. This chain links TRBV18 with TRBJ2-6; the match to TRBD2 covers 15 bases. V shed 3 bases and J 1 base; nucleotides not matched to a gene: 7. The germline gives CDR1 KGHSH, CDR2 LQKENI. The length of the CDR3 is 20 residues.

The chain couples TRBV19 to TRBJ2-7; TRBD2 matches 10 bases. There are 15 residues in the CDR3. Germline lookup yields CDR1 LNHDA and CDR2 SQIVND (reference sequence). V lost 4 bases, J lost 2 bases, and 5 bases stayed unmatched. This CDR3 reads CASSNRAGGAYEQYF. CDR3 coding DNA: TGTGCCAGTAGTAATAGAGCGGGAGGGGCCTACGAGCAGTACTTC. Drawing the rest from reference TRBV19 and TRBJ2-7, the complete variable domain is DGGITQSPKYLFRKEGQNVTLSCEQNLNHDAMYWYRQDPGQGLRLIYYSQIVNDFQKGDIAEGYSVSREKKESFPLTVTSAQKNPTAFYLCASSNRAGGAYEQYFGPGTRLTVT.

CDR3 region: CASSLAENSPLHF. The CDR3 DNA follows: TGTGCCAGCAGCTTAGCAGAGAATTCACCCCTCCACTTT. The chain couples TRBV7-2 to TRBJ1-6, with D unresolved. This CDR3 region has 13 residues. Per germline, CDR1 SGHTA and CDR2 FQGNSA. The V and J ends lost 0 bases and 7 bases respectively, with 4 bases between them.

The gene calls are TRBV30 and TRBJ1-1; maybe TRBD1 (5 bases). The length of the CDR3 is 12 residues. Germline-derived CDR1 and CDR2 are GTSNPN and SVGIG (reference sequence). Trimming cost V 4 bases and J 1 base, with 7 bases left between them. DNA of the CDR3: TGTGCCTGGAACGGGGGGAACACTGAAGCTTTCTTT. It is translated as CAWNGGNTEAFF.

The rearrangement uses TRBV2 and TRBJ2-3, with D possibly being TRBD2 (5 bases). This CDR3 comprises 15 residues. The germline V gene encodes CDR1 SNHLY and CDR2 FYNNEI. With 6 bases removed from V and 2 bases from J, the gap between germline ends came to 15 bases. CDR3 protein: CASRINGLITDTQYF. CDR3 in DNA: TGTGCCAGCAGGATCAACGGACTTATCACAGATACGCAGTATTTT.

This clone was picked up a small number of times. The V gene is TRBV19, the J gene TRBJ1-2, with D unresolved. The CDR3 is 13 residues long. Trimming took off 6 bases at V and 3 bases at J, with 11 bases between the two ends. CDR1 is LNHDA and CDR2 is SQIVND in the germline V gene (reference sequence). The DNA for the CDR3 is TGTGCCAGTAGACCTACTTTCGACTATGGCTACACCTTC. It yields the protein CASRPTFDYGYTF.

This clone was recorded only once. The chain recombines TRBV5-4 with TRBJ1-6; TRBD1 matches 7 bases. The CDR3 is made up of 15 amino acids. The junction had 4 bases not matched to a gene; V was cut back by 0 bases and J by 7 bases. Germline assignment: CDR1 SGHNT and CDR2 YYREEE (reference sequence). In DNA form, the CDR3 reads TGTGCCAGCAGCTTGGTGCCAGGGGGAAATTCACCCCTCCACTTT. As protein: CASSLVPGGNSPLHF.

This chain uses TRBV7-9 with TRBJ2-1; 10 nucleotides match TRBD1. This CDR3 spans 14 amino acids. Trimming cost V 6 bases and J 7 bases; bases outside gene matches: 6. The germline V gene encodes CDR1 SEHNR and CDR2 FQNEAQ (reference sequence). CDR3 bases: TGTGCCAGCAGACGACAGGGGGCTGGGAATGAGCAGTTCTTC. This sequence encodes CASRRQGAGNEQFF. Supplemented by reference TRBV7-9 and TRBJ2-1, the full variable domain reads DTGVSQNPRHKITKRGQNVTFRCDPISEHNRLYWYRQTLGQGPEFLTYFQNEAQLEKSRLLSDRFSAERPKGSFSTLEIQRTEQGDSAMYLCASRRQGAGNEQFFGPGTRLTVL.

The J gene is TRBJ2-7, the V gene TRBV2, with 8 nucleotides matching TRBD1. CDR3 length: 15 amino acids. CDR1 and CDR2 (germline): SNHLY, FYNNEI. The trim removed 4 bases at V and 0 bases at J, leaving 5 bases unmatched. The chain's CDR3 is CASSGDRGPSYEQYF. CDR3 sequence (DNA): TGTGCCAGCAGTGGCGACAGGGGCCCCTCCTACGAGCAGTACTTC.

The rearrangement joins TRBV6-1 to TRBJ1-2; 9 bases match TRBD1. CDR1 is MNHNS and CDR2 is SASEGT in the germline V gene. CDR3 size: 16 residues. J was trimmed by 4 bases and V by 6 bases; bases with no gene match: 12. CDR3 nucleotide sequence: TGTGCCAGCAGCGAACAGGGGGCGGTCCTCGGCTATGGCTACACCTTC. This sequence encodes CASSEQGAVLGYGYTF.

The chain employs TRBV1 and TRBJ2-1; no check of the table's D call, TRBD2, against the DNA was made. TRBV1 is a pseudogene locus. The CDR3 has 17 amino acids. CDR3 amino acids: CTSSQFGREGRWYEQFF. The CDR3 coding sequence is TGCACCAGCAGCCAGTTTGGGCGGGAGGGCCGTTGGTATGAGCAGTTCTTC.

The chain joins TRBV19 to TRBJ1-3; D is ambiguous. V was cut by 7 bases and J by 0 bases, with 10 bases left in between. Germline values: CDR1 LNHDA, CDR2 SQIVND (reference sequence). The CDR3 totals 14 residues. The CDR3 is CASTGLISGNTIYF. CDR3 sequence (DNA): TGTGCCAGTACCGGACTGATCTCTGGAAACACCATATATTTT.

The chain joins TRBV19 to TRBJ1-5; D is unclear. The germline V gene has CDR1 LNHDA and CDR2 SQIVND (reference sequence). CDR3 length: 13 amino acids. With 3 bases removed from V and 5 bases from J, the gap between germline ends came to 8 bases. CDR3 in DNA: TGTGCCAGTAGTATCCTGGAGGATCAGCCCCAGCATTTT. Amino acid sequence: CASSILEDQPQHF.

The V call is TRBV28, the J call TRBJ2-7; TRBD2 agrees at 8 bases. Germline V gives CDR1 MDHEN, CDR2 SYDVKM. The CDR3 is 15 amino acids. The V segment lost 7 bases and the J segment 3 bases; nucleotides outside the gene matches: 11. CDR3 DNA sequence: TGTGCCAGCAAGTTTCTGGGGCTAGCGGGCTACGAGCAGTACTTC. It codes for CASKFLGLAGYEQYF.

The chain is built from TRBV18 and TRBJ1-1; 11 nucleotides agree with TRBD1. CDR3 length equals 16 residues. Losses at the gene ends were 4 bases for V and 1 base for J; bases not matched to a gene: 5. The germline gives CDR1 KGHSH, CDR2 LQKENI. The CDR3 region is CASSLGTGGSNTEAFF. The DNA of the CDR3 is TGTGCCAGCTCACTAGGGACAGGGGGTTCGAACACTGAAGCTTTCTTT.

The CDR3 DNA reads TGTGCCAGCAGTTTAGACAGGGTTTACGAGCAGTACTTC. Protein: CASSLDRVYEQYF. V usage is TRBV12-3 or TRBV12-4 and J usage is TRBJ2-7; TRBD1 is a possible D gene (6 bases). V lost 1 base and J 4 bases, leaving 8 bases between the germline ends. The CDR3 consists of 13 residues.